This is a list of T cell receptor beta chains from one sample in a study of blood T cell repertoires in COVID-19. The data were produced by immunoSEQ multiplex PCR, yet TCRdb's version contains in-frame clones alone and is incomplete. Among 180,000 or so clones listed, over 75% were seen once. What was sequenced was peripheral blood. Every receptor here comes from a woman older than 75 with acute or convalescent COVID-19. Both conserved end residues are part of each CDR3. D genes are given only for firm matches. Expanded clones get a size class; other rows say once, few or many, or leave the size out.

>TRBV19|15|-|-|TRBJ2-3
CASSISAGYTDTQYF
TGTGCCAGTAGTATATCCGCGGGGTACACAGATACGCAGTATTTT
>TRBV5-1|16|TRBD2|many|TRBJ2-1
CASSLEAGGPSNEQFF
TGCGCCAGCAGCTTGGAAGCGGGAGGGCCTAGCAATGAGCAGTTCTTC
>TRBV15|17|-|-|TRBJ1-5
CATSRDKGGLGNQPQHF
TGTGCCACCAGCAGAGATAAGGGAGGCCTGGGCAATCAGCCCCAGCATTTT
>TRBV7-9|14|TRBD1|-|TRBJ2-7
CASSLGQGGREQYF
TGTGCCAGCAGCTTAGGACAGGGGGGCCGCGAGCAGTACTTC
>TRBV4-1|16|TRBD1|-|TRBJ1-4
CASSPGQGPTNEKLFF
TGCGCCAGCAGCCCGGGACAGGGACCAACTAATGAAAAACTGTTTTTT
>TRBV11-3|16|-|once|TRBJ2-5
CASSLGVLGGQETQYF
TGTGCCAGCAGCTTAGGGGTGCTGGGGGGCCAAGAGACCCAGTACTTC
>TRBV12-5|16|-|-|TRBJ1-1
CASGLVRVGGDTEAFF
TGTGCTAGTGGTTTGGTCAGAGTCGGGGGGGATACTGAAGCTTTCTTT
>TRBV19|17|-|few|TRBJ1-2
CASSSRSGPLSSYGYTF
TGTGCCAGTAGTAGTCGGTCAGGGCCCCTTTCAAGCTATGGCTACACCTTC
>TRBV5-5|14|-|-|TRBJ1-6
CASSWTGEDSPLHF
TGTGCCAGCAGTTGGACCGGGGAGGATTCACCCCTCCACTTT
>TRBV27|14|-|few|TRBJ1-2
CASSPLDPGYGYTF
TGTGCCAGCAGTCCCCTAGATCCTGGCTATGGCTACACCTTC
>TRBV12-2|16|-|-|TRBJ2-4
CASRPAWGEAKNIQYF
TGTGCAAGTCGCCCTGCCTGGGGGGAGGCCAAAAACATTCAGTACTTC
>TRBV2|15|-|once|TRBJ2-6
CASSVGSSGANVLTF
TGTGCCAGCAGTGTAGGGAGCTCTGGGGCCAACGTCCTGACTTTC
>TRBV25-1|16|TRBD1|-|TRBJ2-3
CASSERTGLRGGGQYF
TGTGCCAGCAGTGAGCGGACAGGGTTGAGAGGGGGCGGGCAGTATTTT
>TRBV6-5|15|TRBD1|-|TRBJ2-2
CASSSRQGNTGELFF
TGTGCCAGCAGTTCCCGACAGGGGAACACCGGGGAGCTGTTTTTT
>TRBV29-1|12|-|-|TRBJ1-5
CSVETGQEAQHF
TGCAGCGTTGAAACAGGGCAGGAGGCCCAGCATTTT
>TRBV6-5|16|TRBD1|-|TRBJ1-5
CASSYFRQGAWQPQHF
TGTGCCAGCAGTTACTTCCGACAGGGGGCTTGGCAGCCCCAGCATTTT
>TRBV3-1/TRBV3-2|17|TRBD2|-|TRBJ2-2
CASTTYAGGGNPGELFF
TGTGCCAGCACCACATACGCGGGAGGGGGGAATCCCGGGGAGCTGTTTTTT
>TRBV24-1|12|-|-|TRBJ1-5
CATATGDQPQHF
TGTGCCACCGCTACAGGCGATCAGCCCCAGCATTTT
>TRBV6-5|14|TRBD2|-|TRBJ2-2
CASRTSSNTGELFF
TGTGCCAGCAGGACTAGCAGCAACACCGGGGAGCTGTTTTTT
>TRBV27|16|TRBD1|-|TRBJ1-4
CASSRTGGRANEKLFF
TGTGCCAGCAGCCGTACAGGGGGAAGGGCTAATGAAAAACTGTTTTTT
>TRBV5-1|13|-|few|TRBJ1-2
CASSSSPSYGYTF
TGCGCCAGCAGCTCCTCGCCTAGTTATGGCTACACCTTC
>TRBV12-3/TRBV12-4|12|-|-|TRBJ1-3
CASSQNGNTIYF
TGTGCCAGCAGCCAAAATGGAAACACCATATATTTT
>TRBV9|14|-|-|TRBJ2-7
CASSGTGSSYEQYF
TGTGCCAGCAGCGGCACAGGGTCCTCCTACGAGCAGTACTTC
>TRBV6-5|14|-|few|TRBJ1-3
CASRGAGKGNTIYF
TGTGCCAGCAGGGGCGCGGGGAAGGGAAACACCATATATTTT
>TRBV15|15|-|-|TRBJ1-2
CATSRDLSRVNGYTF
TGTGCCACCAGCAGAGATCTCAGCAGGGTTAATGGCTACACCTTC
>TRBV19|13|TRBD1|-|TRBJ1-6
CASAYRGWTPLHF
TGTGCCAGTGCTTACAGGGGCTGGACACCCCTCCACTTT
>TRBV7-2|14|TRBD1|-|TRBJ1-2
CASSLGWGQGGYTF
TGTGCCAGCAGCTTAGGTTGGGGACAGGGAGGCTACACCTTC
>TRBV5-4|14|-|-|TRBJ2-7
CASSWDSSSYEQYF
TGTGCCAGCAGTTGGGACTCGAGCTCCTACGAGCAGTACTTC
>TRBV6-6|16|TRBD1|-|TRBJ1-2
CASSYITGTGGDGYTF
TGTGCCAGCAGTTACATAACCGGGACAGGGGGCGACGGCTACACCTTC
>TRBV6-5|14|TRBD1|-|TRBJ1-1
CATKAGTANTEAFF
TGTGCCACGAAAGCCGGGACAGCTAACACTGAAGCTTTCTTT
>TRBV6-6|16|TRBD1|-|TRBJ1-1
CASSRTGRGLNTEAFF
TGTGCCAGCAGTCGGACAGGGCGGGGTTTGAACACTGAAGCTTTCTTT
>TRBV27|14|-|once|TRBJ1-4
CASSLSYNNEKLFF
TGTGCCAGCAGTTTATCGTACAACAATGAAAAACTGTTTTTT